This T cell receptor beta chain was obtained from a study of cytomegalovirus exposure and HLA in healthy donors. Study-wide results and caveats: Accurate prediction of HLA-A and HLA-B alleles (for most subjects) was reportedly achieved from TCR beta sequences. V- and J-gene trimming in TCR beta was tied to a missense DCLRE1C variant by an analysis performed later. Across donors, most TCRs were seen rarely, yet some public ones were widespread.

The PCR contained 60 Vbeta and 13 Jbeta primers. Produced via immunoSEQ multiplex PCR; TCRdb's table is partial and in-frame only. The sample has roughly 100,000 clones, 9.5% to 15% seen once; the top ten hold roughly 15%. On this clone itself: Its target is unknown.

The CDR3 consists of 13 residues. V was trimmed by 5 bases and J by 6 bases, leaving 11 bases between them. Germline assignment: CDR1 SGHTA and CDR2 FQGNSA. This rearrangement joins TRBV7-2 to TRBJ2-1; a possible D gene is TRBD2 (5 bases). This receptor was obtained from a man aged 35 to 55 in good health and CMV-seropositive. The sample taken for sequencing was PBMCs. Written as DNA, the CDR3 is TGTGCCAGCAGCGTCACTAGAAGCAATGAGCAGTTCTTC. Translation gives CASSVTRSNEQFF.